The source of this T cell receptor (beta chain) is a study of blood T cell repertoires in COVID-19. The data were produced by immunoSEQ multiplex PCR, yet TCRdb's version contains in-frame clones alone and is incomplete. The sample has 100,000 to 120,000 clones; around 90% are singletons. Germline trimming cut 5 bases from V and 1 base from J; bases unmatched to any gene: 1. The germline V gene has CDR1 MNHEY and CDR2 SMNVEV (reference sequence). This CDR3 region has 15 residues. This TCR derives from a human donor in a cohort sampled during active COVID-19. The chain is built from TRBV27 and TRBJ2-3, with 12 bases that match TRBD2. Source material: peripheral blood. The CDR3 loop reads CASSRLAGGTDTQYF. In DNA form, the CDR3 reads TGTGCCAGCAGTCGACTAGCGGGAGGCACAGATACGCAGTATTTT.